This TCR beta chain was identified during a study of cytomegalovirus exposure and HLA in healthy donors. The study, taken as a whole, reports: Solely CMV serostatus was available to characterize immune exposure. Follow-up analysis found HLA locus-dependent TCR association rates, highest for DRB1 and lowest for HLA-C.

V lost 3 bases to trimming and J lost 2 bases, with 17 bases between them. The CDR3 totals 16 residues. Germline values: CDR1 SGHTS, CDR2 YDEGEE. With respect to this clone: Antigen: not known.

Primers: 60 Vbeta forward and 13 Jbeta reverse. Profiling relied on immunoSEQ multiplex PCR, and the TCRdb table lists in-frame clones only, not all of them. The sample includes roughly 200,000 clones, approximately 78% of them seen just once. The clonotype was recovered from a woman between 25 and 40 years old in good health and CMV-seropositive. The gene calls are TRBV5-8 and TRBJ1-2, with D perhaps TRBD1 (6 bases). Specimen: PBMCs. CDR3 coding DNA: TGTGCCAGCAGCTGGCCAGGAACAGGGACGAACTATGGCTACACCTTC. Translation: CASSWPGTGTNYGYTF.